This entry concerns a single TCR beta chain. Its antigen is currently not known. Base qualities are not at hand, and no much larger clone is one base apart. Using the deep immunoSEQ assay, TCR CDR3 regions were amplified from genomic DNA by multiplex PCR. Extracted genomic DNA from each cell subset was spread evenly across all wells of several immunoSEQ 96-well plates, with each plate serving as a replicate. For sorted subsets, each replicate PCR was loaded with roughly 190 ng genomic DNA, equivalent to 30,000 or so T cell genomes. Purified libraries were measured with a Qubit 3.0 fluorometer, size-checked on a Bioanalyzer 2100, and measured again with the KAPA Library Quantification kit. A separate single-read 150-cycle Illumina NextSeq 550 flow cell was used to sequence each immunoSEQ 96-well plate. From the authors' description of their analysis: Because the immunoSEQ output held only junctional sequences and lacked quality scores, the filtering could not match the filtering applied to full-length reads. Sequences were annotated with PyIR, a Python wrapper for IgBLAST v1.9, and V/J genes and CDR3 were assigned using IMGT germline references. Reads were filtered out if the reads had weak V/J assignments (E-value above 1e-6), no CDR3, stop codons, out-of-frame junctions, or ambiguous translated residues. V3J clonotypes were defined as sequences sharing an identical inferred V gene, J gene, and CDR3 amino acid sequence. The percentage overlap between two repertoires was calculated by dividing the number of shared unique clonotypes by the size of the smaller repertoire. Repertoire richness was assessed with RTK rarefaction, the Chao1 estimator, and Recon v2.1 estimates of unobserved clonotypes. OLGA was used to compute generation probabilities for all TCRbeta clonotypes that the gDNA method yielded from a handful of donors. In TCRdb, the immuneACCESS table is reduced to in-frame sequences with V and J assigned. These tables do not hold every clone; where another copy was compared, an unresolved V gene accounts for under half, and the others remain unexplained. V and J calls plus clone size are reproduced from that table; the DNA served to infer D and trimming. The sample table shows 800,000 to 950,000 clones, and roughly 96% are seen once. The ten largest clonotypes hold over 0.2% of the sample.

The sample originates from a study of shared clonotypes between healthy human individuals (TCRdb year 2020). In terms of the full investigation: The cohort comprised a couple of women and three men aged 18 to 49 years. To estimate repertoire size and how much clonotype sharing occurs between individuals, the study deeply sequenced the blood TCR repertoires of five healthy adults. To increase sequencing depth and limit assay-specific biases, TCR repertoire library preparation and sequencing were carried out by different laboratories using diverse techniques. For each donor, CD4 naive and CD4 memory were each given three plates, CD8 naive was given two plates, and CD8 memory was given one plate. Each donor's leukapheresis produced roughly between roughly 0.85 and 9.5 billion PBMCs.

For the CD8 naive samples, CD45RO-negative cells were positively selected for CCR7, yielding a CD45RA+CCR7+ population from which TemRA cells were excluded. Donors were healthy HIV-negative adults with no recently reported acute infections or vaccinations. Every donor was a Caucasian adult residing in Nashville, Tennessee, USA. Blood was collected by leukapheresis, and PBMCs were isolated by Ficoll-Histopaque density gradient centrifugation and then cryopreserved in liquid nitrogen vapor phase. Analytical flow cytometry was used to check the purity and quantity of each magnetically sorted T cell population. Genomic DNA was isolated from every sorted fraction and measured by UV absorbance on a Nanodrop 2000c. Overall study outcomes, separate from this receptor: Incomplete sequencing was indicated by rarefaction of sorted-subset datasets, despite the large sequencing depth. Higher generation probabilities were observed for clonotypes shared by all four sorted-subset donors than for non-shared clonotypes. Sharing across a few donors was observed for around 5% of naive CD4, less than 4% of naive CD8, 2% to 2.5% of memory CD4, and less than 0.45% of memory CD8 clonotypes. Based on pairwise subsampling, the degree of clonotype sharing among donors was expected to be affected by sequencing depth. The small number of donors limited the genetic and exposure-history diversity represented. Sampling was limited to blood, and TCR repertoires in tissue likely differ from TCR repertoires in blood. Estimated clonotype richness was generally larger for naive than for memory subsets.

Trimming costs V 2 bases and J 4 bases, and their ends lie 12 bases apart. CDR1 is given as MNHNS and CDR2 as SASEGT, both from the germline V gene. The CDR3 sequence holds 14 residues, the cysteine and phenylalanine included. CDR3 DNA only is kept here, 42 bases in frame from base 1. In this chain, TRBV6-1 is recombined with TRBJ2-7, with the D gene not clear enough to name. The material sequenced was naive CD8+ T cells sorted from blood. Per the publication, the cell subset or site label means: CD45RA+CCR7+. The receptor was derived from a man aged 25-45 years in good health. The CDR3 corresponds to CASSESGRRYEQYF. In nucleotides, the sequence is TGTGCCAGCAGTGAAAGTGGCAGAAGGTACGAGCAGTACTTC.